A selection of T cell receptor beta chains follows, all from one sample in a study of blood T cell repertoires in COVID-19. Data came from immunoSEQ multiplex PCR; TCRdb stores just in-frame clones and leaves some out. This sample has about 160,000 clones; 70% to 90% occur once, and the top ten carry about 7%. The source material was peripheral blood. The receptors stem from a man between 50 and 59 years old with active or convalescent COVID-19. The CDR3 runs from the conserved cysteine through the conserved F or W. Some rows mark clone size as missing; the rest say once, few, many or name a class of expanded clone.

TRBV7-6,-,CASSPPGLAGGNEQFF
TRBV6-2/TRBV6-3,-,CASSYLDSTEAFF
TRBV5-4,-,CASSATPGTGGLREKLFF
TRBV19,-,CASSSRVSYTF
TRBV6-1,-,CASSDPSGGAHYEQYF
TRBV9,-,CASSPELSGEAFF
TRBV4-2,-,CASSQASGRAYVTDTQYF
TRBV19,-,CASSPTGTRNPNTIYF
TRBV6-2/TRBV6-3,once,CASSLSGNYGYTF
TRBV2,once,CASRLDSPNSPLHF
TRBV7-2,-,CASSLDRGNSGNTIYF
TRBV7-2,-,CASSLVSTDYGYTF
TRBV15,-,CATSRADSLMETQYF
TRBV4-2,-,CASSQGLAGGRLSTDTQYF
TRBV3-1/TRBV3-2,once,CASSHGQGTAFF
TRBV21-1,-,CASSKLAGGIGEQFF
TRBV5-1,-,CASSSGDLNTEAFF
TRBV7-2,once,CASSLYKLSTDTQYF
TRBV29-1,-,CSAMTGGSNQPQHF
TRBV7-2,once,CASHSGGGRGNEQFF
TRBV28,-,CASSPGYWQYF
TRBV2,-,CASVTDVGQGRGYTF
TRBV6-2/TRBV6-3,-,CASSLQAGRSTDTQYF
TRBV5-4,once,CASSLDAGVHNEQFF
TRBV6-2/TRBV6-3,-,CASSRDRDDTEAFF
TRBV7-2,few,CASSQGTGGIHNEKLFF
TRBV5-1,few,CASSSTGSFNEKLFF
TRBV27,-,CASRLNRDQPQHF
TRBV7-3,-,CASSPGLAGYEQFF
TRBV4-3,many,CASSQEVLSSTDTQYF
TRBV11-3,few,CASSLYGSSYEQYF
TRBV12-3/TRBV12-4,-,CASTRTETYEQYF
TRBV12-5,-,CASGLGPGQGGYGYTF
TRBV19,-,CASSREITSGNTIYF
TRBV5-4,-,CASSHRTSGSSGELFF
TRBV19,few,CASSPGDRGPEQYF
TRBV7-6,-,CASSPSEDTEAFF
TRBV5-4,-,CASSWGLAEAYEQYF
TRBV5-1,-,CASSTDAGNSPLHF
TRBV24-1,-,CATSDLLAQEQYF
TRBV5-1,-,CASSLEGTGLETQYF
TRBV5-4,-,CASSLDRGLNIQYF
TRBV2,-,CASSLRDRLVHEQFF
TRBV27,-,CASSFPGQGGWEQYF
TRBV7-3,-,CASSLDRVQTQYF
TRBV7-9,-,CASSLALGGSYNEQFF
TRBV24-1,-,CATSPGTGVETQYF
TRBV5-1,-,CASSLEAARTDTQYF
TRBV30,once,CAWATSGGHTDTQYF
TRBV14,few,CASSPRGFLLNYGYTF
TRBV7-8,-,CASRTGSEKLFF
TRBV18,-,CASSEGGRAADTQYF
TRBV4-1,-,CASSQDLGLAETQYF
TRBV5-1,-,CASSPPNSEQYF
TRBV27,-,CASRGDWAYEQYF
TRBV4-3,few,CASSQEGTPNTGELFF
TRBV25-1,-,CASSERGVGNYGYTF